This T cell receptor (beta chain) appears in the sequencing data of a study of T cell repertoires in cytomegalovirus infection. Across the whole study: It can be stated that public TCR beta signatures indicated CMV infection as well as a matching HLA type.

TCRdb recomputed calls from the reads with MiXCR, one row per CDR3 protein. The sample has hundreds of thousands of distinct CDR3 sequences, roughly a third seen once. The CDR3 is 16 residues long. CDR1 and CDR2 (germline): LGHDT, YNNKEL (reference sequence). With 1 base removed from V and 8 bases from J, the gap between germline ends came to 15 bases. The chain employs TRBV3-1 and TRBJ1-6; D gene ambiguous. The receptor was isolated from a human donor in good health (CMV status not recorded). Some clones in this sample may be carry-over from other donors' samples. The sample consisted of PBMCs. The CDR3 DNA is TGTGCCAGCAGCCAAGGGAACCCGAGGAGGGATTCACCCCTCCACTTT. It encodes CASSQGNPRRDSPLHF.